The present entry profiles one T cell receptor (beta chain) with its context. Germline V gene lookup returns CDR1 MNHEY and CDR2 SMNVEV (reference sequence). V lost 6 bases and J lost 6, with 14 bases in between. The CDR3 sequence is 13 residues long. The source of the sample is a study of T cell changes during pregnancy in multiple sclerosis. Profiled with immunoSEQ multiplex PCR; TCRdb holds only in-frame clones, not every one. The table includes around 130,000 clones, approximately 93% detected once. V and J are TRBV27 and TRBJ1-2; D ambiguous. The sequenced sample was peripheral blood, obtained before pregnancy. This receptor was identified in a female donor with multiple sclerosis, enrolled in a pregnancy study. CDR3 region: CASRRGNFDGYTF. CDR3 coding DNA: TGTGCCAGCAGAAGAGGGAATTTCGATGGCTACACCTTC.